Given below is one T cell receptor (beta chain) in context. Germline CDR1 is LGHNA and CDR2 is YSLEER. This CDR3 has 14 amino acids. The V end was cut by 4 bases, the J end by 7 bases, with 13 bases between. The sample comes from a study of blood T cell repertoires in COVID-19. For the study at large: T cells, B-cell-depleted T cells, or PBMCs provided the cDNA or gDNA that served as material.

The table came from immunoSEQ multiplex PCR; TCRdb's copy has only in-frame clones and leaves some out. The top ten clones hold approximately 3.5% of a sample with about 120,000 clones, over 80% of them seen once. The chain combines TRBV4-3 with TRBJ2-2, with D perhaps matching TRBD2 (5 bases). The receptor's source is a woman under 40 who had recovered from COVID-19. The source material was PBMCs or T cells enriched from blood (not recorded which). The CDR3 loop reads CASSRNPGGGELFF. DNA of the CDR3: TGCGCCAGCAGCCGGAACCCCGGAGGCGGGGAGCTGTTTTTT.